The present T cell receptor (beta chain) was sequenced within a study of OX40 agonist ivuxolimab in advanced cancers. The CDR3 is made up of 12 amino acids. Looked up from germline, CDR1 is LNHNV and CDR2 is YYDKDF (reference sequence). Trimming shortened V by 2 bases and J by 8 bases, and 9 bases separated the two germline ends. Sequencing used immunoSEQ multiplex PCR; TCRdb keeps in-frame clones, though not all of them. The data show tens of thousands of clones, with under 90% seen just once and approximately 1.2% held by the top ten. The chain uses TRBV15 and TRBJ1-2; no firm D call. The material was CD4+ or CD8+ T cells sorted from blood, obtained in a trial of the OX40 agonist ivuxolimab. The receptor was derived from an adult with an advanced solid tumor such as melanoma, head and neck, liver or kidney cancer. The CDR3 region is CATSRIREGYTF. For the CDR3, the DNA is TGTGCCACCAGCAGAATCCGGGAAGGCTACACCTTC.